Listed below are T cell receptor beta chains from one sample, sequenced in a study of shared clonotypes between healthy human individuals. The assay was immunoSEQ multiplex PCR, and TCRdb's table has in-frame clones only and misses some. The table records some 2,000,000 clones, roughly 95% of them present only once. Sequences were obtained from naive CD4+ T cells sorted from blood. Receptors were obtained from a man aged 18 to 30 in good health. Each CDR3 is given with its conserved first and last residue. The D gene is left open where the match is weak. Clone size is given for some rows only: seen once, a few or many times, or a class if the clone is expanded.

j_call clone_size d_call v_call cdr3_nt cdr3_aa
TRBJ1-2 few NA TRBV29-1 TGCAGCGTTGAAGGGGTTTCGACAGGCGGATTCTATGGCTACACCTTC CSVEGVSTGGFYGYTF
TRBJ2-7 once NA TRBV5-8 TGTGCCAGCAGCTTGTATAGGGGGAGCTATGGCGAGCAGTACTTC CASSLYRGSYGEQYF
TRBJ1-4 NA NA TRBV6-5 TGTGCCAGCAGGCCTGAACCGGGAGACGAAAAACTGTTTTTT CASRPEPGDEKLFF
TRBJ2-1 NA TRBD2 TRBV2 TGTGCCAGCAGTGACGGACTAGCGGCCAGAGGGGATGAGCAGTTCTTC CASSDGLAARGDEQFF
TRBJ2-3 NA TRBD2 TRBV4-3 TGCGCCAGCAGCCAAGATCCCCTGTCCGGGGAGGGAGATACGCAGTATTTT CASSQDPLSGEGDTQYF
TRBJ2-7 NA TRBD1 TRBV10-3 TGTGCCACCACGAGCCCGGGACAGATCGCCTCCGAGCAGTACTTC CATTSPGQIASEQYF
TRBJ1-1 NA NA TRBV12-5 TGTGCTAGTGGCGAACAACCGGGCACTGAAGCTTTCTTT CASGEQPGTEAFF
TRBJ2-7 many NA TRBV11-2 TGTGCCAGCAGCTTACCGGGGTGGGTCGACGAGCAGTACTTC CASSLPGWVDEQYF
TRBJ1-1 NA NA TRBV5-6 TGTGCCAGCAGCTTGGCTCTGGATAGCAACACTGAAGCTTTCTTT CASSLALDSNTEAFF
TRBJ1-5 NA NA TRBV19 TGTGCCAGTAGTATAAATCAGGTCCAGCCCCAGCATTTT CASSINQVQPQHF
TRBJ1-2 NA NA TRBV6-1 TGTGCCAGCAGTGAATTACCGGGAGCGGGCTATGGCTACACCTTC CASSELPGAGYGYTF
TRBJ2-7 NA NA TRBV7-6 TGTGCCAGCAGCTTGGGGGGTGGCGAGCAGTACTTC CASSLGGGEQYF
TRBJ2-3 NA NA TRBV7-9 TGTGCCAGCAGCTTAGAAATTCTCATCACAGATACGCAGTATTTT CASSLEILITDTQYF
TRBJ1-2 NA NA TRBV6-5 TGTGCCAGCAGGATGGGGTCCGGCTACACCTTC CASRMGSGYTF
TRBJ2-1 NA TRBD1 TRBV5-1 TGCGCCAGCAGCCCAGGACAGGAGTACAATGAGCAGTTCTTC CASSPGQEYNEQFF
TRBJ1-1 NA NA TRBV25-1 TGTGCCAGCAGTGAATATAACCAGGTAAACACTGAAGCTTTCTTT CASSEYNQVNTEAFF